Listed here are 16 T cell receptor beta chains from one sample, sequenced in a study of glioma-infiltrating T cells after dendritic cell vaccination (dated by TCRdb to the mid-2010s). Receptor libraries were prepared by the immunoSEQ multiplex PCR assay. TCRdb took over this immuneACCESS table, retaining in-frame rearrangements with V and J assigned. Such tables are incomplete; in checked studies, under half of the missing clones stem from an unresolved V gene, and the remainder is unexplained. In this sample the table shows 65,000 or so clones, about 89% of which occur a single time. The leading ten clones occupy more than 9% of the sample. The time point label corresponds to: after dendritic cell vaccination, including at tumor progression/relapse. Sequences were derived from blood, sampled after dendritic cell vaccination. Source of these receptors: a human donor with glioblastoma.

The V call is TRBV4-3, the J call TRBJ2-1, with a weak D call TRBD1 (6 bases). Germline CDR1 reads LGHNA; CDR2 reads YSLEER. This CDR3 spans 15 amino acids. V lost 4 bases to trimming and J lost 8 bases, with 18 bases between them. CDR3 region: CASSRTTRGSHEQFF. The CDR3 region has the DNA TGCGCCAGCAGCCGGACCACGAGGGGGAGCCATGAGCAGTTCTTC.

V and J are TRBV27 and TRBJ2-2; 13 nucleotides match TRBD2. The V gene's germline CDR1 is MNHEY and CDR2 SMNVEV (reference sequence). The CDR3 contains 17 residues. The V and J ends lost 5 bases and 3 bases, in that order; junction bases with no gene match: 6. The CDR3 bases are TGTGCCAGCAGTGTACTAGCGGGAGGGACGCACACCGGGGAGCTGTTTTTT. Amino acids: CASSVLAGGTHTGELFF.

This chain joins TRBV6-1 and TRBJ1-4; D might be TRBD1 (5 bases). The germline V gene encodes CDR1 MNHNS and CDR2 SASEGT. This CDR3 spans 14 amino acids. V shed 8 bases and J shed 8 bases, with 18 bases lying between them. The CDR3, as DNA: TGTGCCAGCGACCGGGGGGGGAGTGAAGAAAAACTGTTTTTT. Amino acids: CASDRGGSEEKLFF.

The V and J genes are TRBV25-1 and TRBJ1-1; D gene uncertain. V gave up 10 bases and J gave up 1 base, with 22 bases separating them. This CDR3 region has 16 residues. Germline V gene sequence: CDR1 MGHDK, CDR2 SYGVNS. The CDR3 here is CATSPLGVIENTEAFF. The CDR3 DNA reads TGTGCCACCTCACCCCTCGGGGTGATCGAGAACACTGAAGCTTTCTTT. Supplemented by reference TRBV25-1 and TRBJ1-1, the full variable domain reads EADIYQTPRYLVIGTGKKITLECSQTMGHDKMYWYQQDPGMELHLIHYSYGVNSTEKGDLSSESTVSRIRTEHFPLTLESARPSHTSQYLCATSPLGVIENTEAFFGQGTRLTVV.

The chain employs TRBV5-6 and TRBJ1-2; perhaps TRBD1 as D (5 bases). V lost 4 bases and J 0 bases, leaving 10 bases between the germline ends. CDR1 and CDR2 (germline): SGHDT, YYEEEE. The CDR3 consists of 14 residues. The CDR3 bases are TGTGCCAGCAGCCCCCAGGGCCCTAACTATGGCTACACCTTC. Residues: CASSPQGPNYGYTF.

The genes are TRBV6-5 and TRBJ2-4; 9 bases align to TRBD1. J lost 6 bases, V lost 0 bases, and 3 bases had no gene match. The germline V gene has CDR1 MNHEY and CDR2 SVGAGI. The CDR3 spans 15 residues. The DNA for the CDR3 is TGTGCCAGCAGTTACTCCCCGGGACAGGGAAACATTCAGTACTTC. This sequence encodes CASSYSPGQGNIQYF.

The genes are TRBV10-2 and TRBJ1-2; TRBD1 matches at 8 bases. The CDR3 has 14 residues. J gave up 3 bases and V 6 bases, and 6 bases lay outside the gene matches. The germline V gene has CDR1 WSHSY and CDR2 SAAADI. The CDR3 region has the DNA TGCGCCAGCAGGGGTTCGGACAGGGACTATGGCTACACCTTC. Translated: CASRGSDRDYGYTF.

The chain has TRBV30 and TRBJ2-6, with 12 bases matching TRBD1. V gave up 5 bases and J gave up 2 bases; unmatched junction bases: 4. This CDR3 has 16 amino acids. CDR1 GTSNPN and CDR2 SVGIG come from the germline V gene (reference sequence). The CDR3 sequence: CAWAGQGAPGANVLTF. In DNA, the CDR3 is TGTGCCTGGGCGGGACAGGGGGCGCCTGGGGCCAACGTCCTGACTTTC.

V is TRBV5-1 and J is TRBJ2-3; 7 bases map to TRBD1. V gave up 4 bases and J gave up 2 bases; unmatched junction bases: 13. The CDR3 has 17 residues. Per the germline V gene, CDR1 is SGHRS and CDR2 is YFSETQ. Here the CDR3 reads CASSRGQGGESTDTQYF. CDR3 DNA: TGCGCCAGCAGCAGGGGGCAGGGCGGTGAGTCCACAGATACGCAGTATTTT. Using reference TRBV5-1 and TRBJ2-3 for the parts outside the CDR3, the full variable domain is KAGVTQTPRYLIKTRGQQVTLSCSPISGHRSVSWYQQTPGQGLQFLFEYFSETQRNKGNFPGRFSGRQFSNSRSEMNVSTLELGDSALYLCASSRGQGGESTDTQYFGPGTRLTVL.

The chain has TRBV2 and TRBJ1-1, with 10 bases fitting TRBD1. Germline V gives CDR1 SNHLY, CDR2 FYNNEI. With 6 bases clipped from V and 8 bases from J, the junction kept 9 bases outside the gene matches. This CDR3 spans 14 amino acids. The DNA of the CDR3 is TGTGCCAGCAGAGACTTCGACAGGGGGCGGGAAGCTTTCTTT. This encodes CASRDFDRGREAFF.

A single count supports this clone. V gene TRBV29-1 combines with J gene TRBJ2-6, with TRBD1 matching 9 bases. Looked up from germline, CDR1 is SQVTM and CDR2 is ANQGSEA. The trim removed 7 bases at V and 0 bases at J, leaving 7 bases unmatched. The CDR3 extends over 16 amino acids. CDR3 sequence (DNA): TGCAGCGCTAGGACAGGGGCGAGCTCTGGGGCCAACGTCCTGACTTTC. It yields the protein CSARTGASSGANVLTF.

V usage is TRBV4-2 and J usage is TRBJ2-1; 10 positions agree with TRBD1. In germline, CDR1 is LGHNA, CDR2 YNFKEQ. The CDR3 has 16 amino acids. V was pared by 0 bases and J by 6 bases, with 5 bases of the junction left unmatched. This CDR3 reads CASSQEGTGVANEQFF. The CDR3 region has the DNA TGTGCCAGCAGCCAAGAGGGGACAGGGGTGGCCAATGAGCAGTTCTTC.

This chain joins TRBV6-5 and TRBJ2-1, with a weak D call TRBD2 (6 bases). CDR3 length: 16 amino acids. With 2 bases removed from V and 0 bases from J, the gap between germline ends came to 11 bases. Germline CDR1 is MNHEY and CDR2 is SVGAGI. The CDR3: CASSYGAGSSYNEQFF. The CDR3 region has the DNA TGTGCCAGCAGTTACGGGGCGGGGAGCTCCTACAATGAGCAGTTCTTC.

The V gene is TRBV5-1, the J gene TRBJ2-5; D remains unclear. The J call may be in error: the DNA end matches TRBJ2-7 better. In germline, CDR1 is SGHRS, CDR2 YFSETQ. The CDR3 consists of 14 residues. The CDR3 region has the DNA TGCGCCAGCAGCTTGGACCCCACTACCTACGAGCAGTACTTC. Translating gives CASSLDPTTYEQYF.

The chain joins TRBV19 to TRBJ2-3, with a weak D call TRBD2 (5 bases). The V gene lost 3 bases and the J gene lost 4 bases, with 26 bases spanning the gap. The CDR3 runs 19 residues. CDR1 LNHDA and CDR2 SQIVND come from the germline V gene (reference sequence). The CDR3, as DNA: TGTGCCAGTAGTATTTGGGGTGAGGGCGGCCGCCCGACGGCAGATACGCAGTATTTT. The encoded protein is CASSIWGEGGRPTADTQYF.

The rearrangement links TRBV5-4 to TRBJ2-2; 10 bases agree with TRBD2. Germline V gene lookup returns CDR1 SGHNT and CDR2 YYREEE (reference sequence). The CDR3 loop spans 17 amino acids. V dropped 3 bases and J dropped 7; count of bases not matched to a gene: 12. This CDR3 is CASSSAWTSGKNGELFF. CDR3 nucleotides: TGTGCCAGCAGCTCGGCTTGGACTAGCGGAAAAAACGGGGAGCTGTTTTTT.